The next 26 T cell receptor beta chains were all read from a single sample in a study of cytomegalovirus exposure and HLA in healthy donors (dated by TCRdb to between 2016 and 2019). Library preparation used the immunoSEQ multiplex PCR assay. For the multiplex PCR, a mixture combining 60 forward primers for TCR Vbeta segments and 13 reverse primers for TCR Jbeta segments was used. The table comes from immuneACCESS by way of TCRdb, which keeps in-frame sequences with V and J called. Part of the clones is missing from these tables; in studies checked, under half for an unresolved V gene and the rest for unknown reasons. This sample gives approximately 170,000 clones in total; approximately 80% of them show up just once. The ten largest make up approximately 2.2% of the sample. Sequenced: PBMCs. These TCRs come from a woman aged 45-60 years in good health and CMV-seronegative.

The table lists this clone with a count of one. The chain links TRBV27 to TRBJ2-1, with TRBD2 matching 7 bases. CDR1 is MNHEY, CDR2 SMNVEV, per germline (reference sequence). The V segment lost 7 bases and the J segment 8 bases; nucleotides outside the gene matches: 14. The length of the CDR3 is 15 residues. The CDR3 DNA is TGTGCCAGCACTCAACCGGGAGGACCGAGGGATGAGCAGTTCTTC. Its translation is CASTQPGGPRDEQFF.

This rearrangement joins TRBV7-2 to TRBJ2-2, with 7 bases matching TRBD1. Trimming removed 1 base from V and 7 bases from J; junction bases left unmatched: 12. The CDR3 totals 17 residues. The germline V gene encodes CDR1 SGHTA and CDR2 FQGNSA. CDR3 residues: CASSLERPRGSGGELFF. For the CDR3, the DNA is TGTGCCAGCAGCTTAGAGAGGCCCAGGGGGAGTGGCGGGGAGCTGTTTTTT. The complete variable domain, with remaining parts taken from reference TRBV7-2 and TRBJ2-2, reads GAGVSQSPSNKVTEKGKDVELRCDPISGHTALYWYRQSLGQGLEFLIYFQGNSAPDKSGLPSDRFSAERTGGSVSTLTIQRTQQEDSAVYLCASSLERPRGSGGELFFGEGSRLTVL.

This chain uses TRBV6-5 with TRBJ2-5, with 7 bases matching TRBD2. The V gene's germline CDR1 is MNHEY and CDR2 SVGAGI. V shed 2 bases and J 2 bases; nucleotides not matched to a gene: 5. This CDR3 spans 15 amino acids. The CDR3 nucleotides read TGTGCCAGCAGTTACGCGGCTAGCGGACAAGAGACCCAGTACTTC. Translation gives CASSYAASGQETQYF.

V is TRBV25-1 and J is TRBJ1-2; a possible D gene is TRBD1 (6 bases). This CDR3 is built from 15 residues. CDR1 is MGHDK, CDR2 SYGVNS, per germline. Deletions cut 4 bases from V and 0 bases from J, with 12 bases between. CDR3 in amino acids: CASSGDKPTNYGYTF. The CDR3 region has the DNA TGTGCCAGCAGTGGGGACAAGCCTACTAACTATGGCTACACCTTC.

The V gene is TRBV9, the J gene TRBJ2-7, with 8 bases matching TRBD2. CDR3 length: 14 residues. Per the germline V gene, CDR1 is SGDLS and CDR2 is YYNGEE. The ends lost 3 bases at V and 0 bases at J; junction bases unmatched: 2. Here the CDR3 DNA reads TGTGCCAGCAGCGGCGGGGGGAGCTCCTACGAGCAGTACTTC. It encodes CASSGGGSSYEQYF. The whole variable domain, remainder taken from reference TRBV9 and TRBJ2-7, is DSGVTQTPKHLITATGQRVTLRCSPRSGDLSVYWYQQSLDQGLQFLIQYYNGEERAKGNILERFSAQQFPDLHSELNLSSLELGDSALYFCASSGGGSSYEQYFGPGTRLTVT.

The chain couples TRBV7-9 to TRBJ2-1; 12 bases match TRBD2. Per the germline V gene, CDR1 is SEHNR and CDR2 is FQNEAQ (reference sequence). This CDR3 contains 15 residues. V trimming: 5 bases; J trimming: 8 bases; junction bases outside the gene matches: 7. The DNA for the CDR3 is TGTGCCAGCAGCCGAGTACGGACTAGCGGGGATGAGCAGTTCTTC. This gives the protein CASSRVRTSGDEQFF.

This clone has a single count. The gene calls are TRBV5-1 and TRBJ1-2; D gene uncertain. V lost 1 base and J 6 bases, leaving 7 bases between the germline ends. CDR3 size: 12 residues. CDR1 and CDR2 from the germline V gene are SGHRS and YFSETQ. CDR3 coding DNA: TGCGCCAGCAGCTTGTCTTCCGATGGCTACACCTTC. Translating gives CASSLSSDGYTF.

The rearrangement uses TRBV7-9 and TRBJ1-5; no definite D call. Germline lookup yields CDR1 SEHNR and CDR2 FQNEAQ (reference sequence). The CDR3 runs 15 residues. V was cut by 6 bases and J by 3 bases, with 15 bases left in between. For the CDR3, the DNA is TGTGCCAGCAGAAATGGGTGGGGAGACAATCAGCCCCAGCATTTT. It codes for CASRNGWGDNQPQHF.

The V gene is TRBV9, the J gene TRBJ2-1; D unresolved. This CDR3 contains 11 residues. Germline V gives CDR1 SGDLS, CDR2 YYNGEE. Trimming shortened V by 2 bases and J by 10 bases, and 7 bases separated the two germline ends. The CDR3 sequence: CASSVSREQFF. DNA for the CDR3: TGTGCCAGCAGCGTGTCTCGGGAGCAGTTCTTC. Full variable domain (rest looked up from reference TRBV9 and TRBJ2-1): DSGVTQTPKHLITATGQRVTLRCSPRSGDLSVYWYQQSLDQGLQFLIQYYNGEERAKGNILERFSAQQFPDLHSELNLSSLELGDSALYFCASSVSREQFFGPGTRLTVL.

V and J are TRBV29-1 and TRBJ2-7; 8 positions match TRBD1. Germline lookup yields CDR1 SQVTM and CDR2 ANQGSEA. The V gene end was trimmed by 6 bases and the J gene end by 4 bases; junction bases not matched to a gene: 5. The CDR3 has 12 amino acids. CDR3 bases: TGCAGCGTCCGGACAGGGACATACGAGCAGTACTTC. Translation gives CSVRTGTYEQYF.

This clone showed up just once. J is TRBJ2-1 and V is TRBV6-1; TRBD2 matches at 9 bases. V was clipped by 1 base and J by 12 bases; unmatched bases: 7. This CDR3 comprises 14 residues. Germline V gene sequence: CDR1 MNHNS, CDR2 SASEGT. The CDR3 sequence: CASSEVGLAGRQFF. The CDR3 region has the DNA TGTGCCAGCAGTGAAGTCGGCCTAGCGGGACGGCAGTTCTTC.

A few counts support this clone. This chain connects TRBV5-6 to TRBJ2-5; TRBD2 matches at 7 bases. The CDR3 totals 15 residues. J lost 5 bases, V lost 0 bases, and 7 bases had no gene match. The V gene's germline CDR1 is SGHDT and CDR2 YYEEEE. DNA of the CDR3: TGTGCCAGCAGCTTGGGGGGTAGCGGGTACGAGACCCAGTACTTC. Translated: CASSLGGSGYETQYF.

This chain connects TRBV6-5 to TRBJ2-3, with 8 positions matching TRBD1. Germline trimming cut 2 bases from V and 0 bases from J; bases unmatched to any gene: 4. There are 16 residues in the CDR3. Germline assignment: CDR1 MNHEY and CDR2 SVGAGI. Written as DNA, the CDR3 is TGTGCCAGCAGTTACGGGGACAGGTCTAGCACAGATACGCAGTATTTT. Amino acids: CASSYGDRSSTDTQYF.

The chain has TRBV18 and TRBJ2-2, with TRBD1 as a possible D gene (5 bases). Looked up from germline, CDR1 is KGHSH and CDR2 is LQKENI. The CDR3 has 15 amino acids. Between the trimmed V and J ends, which lost 3 bases and 6 bases, there was a span of 14 bases. As DNA, the CDR3 is TGTGCCAGCTCACCCCAAGGGGCTGTCCCCGGGGAGCTGTTTTTT. Its protein product is CASSPQGAVPGELFF.

The rearrangement uses TRBV7-6 and TRBJ2-2, with D maybe TRBD1 (5 bases). Germline CDR1 reads SGHVS; CDR2 reads FNYEAQ. The CDR3 contains 17 residues. Trimming stripped 0 bases from V and 0 bases from J, with 11 bases between. CDR3 coding DNA: TGTGCCAGCAGCTTAGCGCGTGACAGATCGAACACCGGGGAGCTGTTTTTT. Encoded protein: CASSLARDRSNTGELFF. Supplemented by reference TRBV7-6 and TRBJ2-2, the full variable domain reads GAGVSQSPRYKVTKRGQDVALRCDPISGHVSLYWYRQALGQGPEFLTYFNYEAQQDKSGLPNDRFSAERPEGSISTLTIQRTEQRDSAMYRCASSLARDRSNTGELFFGEGSRLTVL.

The chain combines TRBV5-6 with TRBJ2-3, with D maybe TRBD1 (6 bases). The CDR3 is made up of 16 amino acids. Trimming left V 3 bases short and J 5 bases short, with 19 bases between. Germline values: CDR1 SGHDT, CDR2 YYEEEE. The CDR3 is CASSSPGAGSRDTQYF. The DNA of the CDR3 is TGTGCCAGCAGCTCACCAGGGGCAGGGTCTAGAGATACGCAGTATTTT.

The V gene is TRBV6-5, the J gene TRBJ2-5, with D unresolved. CDR1 and CDR2 (germline): MNHEY, SVGAGI. The CDR3 sequence is 11 residues long. The V and J ends lost 2 bases and 5 bases respectively, with 3 bases between them. CDR3 loop: CASSYRETQYF. CDR3 coding DNA: TGTGCCAGCAGTTACCGGGAGACCCAGTACTTC.

The J gene is TRBJ1-2, the V gene TRBV5-1, with D perhaps TRBD1 (6 bases). CDR1 is SGHRS and CDR2 is YFSETQ in the germline V gene. The CDR3 has 15 residues. Between the trimmed V and J ends, which lost 3 bases and 0 bases, there was a span of 12 bases. The CDR3 protein is CASSSGVRANYGYTF. CDR3 DNA sequence: TGCGCCAGCAGCTCAGGGGTCCGGGCTAACTATGGCTACACCTTC.

This chain connects TRBV7-9 to TRBJ1-4; D gene ambiguous. The ends were cut back, 1 base at V and 8 bases at J, with 14 bases in the middle. The germline V gene encodes CDR1 SEHNR and CDR2 FQNEAQ (reference sequence). The CDR3 runs to 15 residues. The CDR3 is CASSLGGGGGEKLFF. The CDR3 DNA reads TGTGCCAGCAGCTTAGGAGGTGGAGGAGGGGAAAAACTGTTTTTT.

The J gene is TRBJ2-2, the V gene TRBV18, with 7 bases matching TRBD1. Germline V gives CDR1 KGHSH, CDR2 LQKENI. V gave up 6 bases and J gave up 0 bases; unmatched junction bases: 7. The CDR3 has 16 amino acids. The CDR3: CASSYTGTANTGELFF. The CDR3 nucleotides read TGTGCCAGCTCTTATACCGGGACAGCGAACACCGGGGAGCTGTTTTTT. The whole variable domain, filled in from reference TRBV18 and TRBJ2-2, reads NAGVMQNPRHLVRRRGQEARLRCSPMKGHSHVYWYRQLPEEGLKFMVYLQKENIIDESGMPKERFSAEFPKEGPSILRIQQVVRGDSAAYFCASSYTGTANTGELFFGEGSRLTVL.

The rearrangement links TRBV1 to TRBJ2-5; TRBD1 was called by the table and not checked on the DNA. TRBV1 is a pseudogene locus. The CDR3 covers 15 residues. The CDR3 sequence is CTSSQDKGVRETQYF. As DNA, the CDR3 is TGCACCAGCAGCCAAGATAAGGGGGTCCGAGAGACCCAGTACTTC.

This clone was counted between two and nine times. The chain employs TRBV2 and TRBJ2-4; 7 bases line up with TRBD1. V shed 6 bases, J shed 1 base, and the junction held 9 bases outside the gene matches. The germline gives CDR1 SNHLY, CDR2 FYNNEI. CDR3 length equals 16 residues. In nucleotides, the CDR3 is TGTGCCAGCAGCCCCGACAGGGAGAGGGCCAAAAACATTCAGTACTTC. Translating it yields CASSPDRERAKNIQYF.

This chain uses TRBV27 with TRBJ2-1; 7 positions match TRBD2. The V segment lost 10 bases and the J segment 6 bases; nucleotides outside the gene matches: 12. CDR1 and CDR2 (germline): MNHEY, SMNVEV (reference sequence). The CDR3 extends over 14 amino acids. CDR3: CATRFPGGGNEQFF. CDR3 in DNA: TGTGCCACCCGTTTTCCGGGAGGTGGCAATGAGCAGTTCTTC.

V gene TRBV5-8 combines with J gene TRBJ2-2, with 11 bases fitting TRBD1. Germline trimming cut 0 bases from V and 3 bases from J; bases unmatched to any gene: 1. Germline V gives CDR1 SGHTS, CDR2 YDEGEE. CDR3 length equals 16 residues. The CDR3 region has the DNA TGTGCCAGCAGCTTGGGGGACAGGGGGTACACCGGGGAGCTGTTTTTT. The encoded protein is CASSLGDRGYTGELFF.

This clone has only one observation. The chain couples TRBV28 to TRBJ2-7; possibly TRBD1 for D (6 bases). V was shortened by 2 bases and J by 6 bases, with 14 bases between the two germline ends. CDR1 and CDR2 (germline): MDHEN, SYDVKM. CDR3 size: 14 residues. The CDR3 coding sequence is TGTGCCAGCAGTTTAGCCGTCAGGGGTCGCGAGCAGTACTTC. Protein product: CASSLAVRGREQYF.

The V call is TRBV11-2, the J call TRBJ2-2; 7 bases are a match to TRBD1. With 5 bases clipped from V and 3 bases from J, the junction kept 6 bases outside the gene matches. CDR3 length equals 15 residues. The germline gives CDR1 SGHAT, CDR2 FQNNGV. The CDR3 here is CASSTGDRDTGELFF. The CDR3 nucleotides read TGTGCCAGCAGCACAGGGGATCGGGACACCGGGGAGCTGTTTTTT.